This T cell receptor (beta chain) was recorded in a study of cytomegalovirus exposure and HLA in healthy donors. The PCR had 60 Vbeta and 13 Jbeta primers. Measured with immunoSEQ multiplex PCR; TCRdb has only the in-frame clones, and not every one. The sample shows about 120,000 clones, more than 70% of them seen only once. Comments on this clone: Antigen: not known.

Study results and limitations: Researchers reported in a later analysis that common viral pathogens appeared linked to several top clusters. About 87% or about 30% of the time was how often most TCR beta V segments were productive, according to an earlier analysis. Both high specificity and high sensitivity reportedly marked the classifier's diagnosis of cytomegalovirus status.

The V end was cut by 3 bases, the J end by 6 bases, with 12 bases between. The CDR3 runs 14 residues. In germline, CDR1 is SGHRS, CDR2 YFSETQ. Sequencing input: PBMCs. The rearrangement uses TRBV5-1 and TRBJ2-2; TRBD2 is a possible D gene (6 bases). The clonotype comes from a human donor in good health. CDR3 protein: CASSWAGGSGELFF. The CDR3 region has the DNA TGCGCCAGCAGCTGGGCCGGGGGATCCGGGGAGCTGTTTTTT.